The sequence of this T cell receptor beta chain was determined in a study of blood T cells in healthy people across ages. Study conclusions and caveats: It was found that TCR beta diversity correlated strongly with the percentage of naive T cells. Age brought a roughly linear fall in TCR beta diversity measured per million T cells. Both naive CD4+ cell counts and diversity were greater in long-lived donors than in aged donors.

A second PCR of roughly 7 to 11 cycles used a sample-barcoded 5' primer and a J-beta primer mix. Each CDR3 protein is one row after TCRdb ran MiXCR on the 5' RACE reads. Of 780,000 or so distinct CDR3 sequences listed, approximately 55% were seen once; the top ten hold 41%. Trimming took off 6 bases at V and 11 bases at J, with 28 bases between the two ends. The CDR3 loop spans 16 amino acids. Germline CDR1 SGHTA, CDR2 FQGNSA. This clonotype appeared once. What it binds is not known. This clonotype was sampled from a man older than 75 in good health. The rearrangement links TRBV7-2 to TRBJ2-5; perhaps TRBD1 as D (6 bases). Sequencing used blood. The CDR3 sequence is CASRKLGDTPYNEQYF. Written as DNA, the CDR3 is TGTGCCAGCAGGAAGTTGGGGGACACCCCCTACAATGAGCAGTACTTC. Full variable domain (outside the CDR3, taken from reference TRBV7-2 and TRBJ2-5): GAGVSQSPSNKVTEKGKDVELRCDPISGHTALYWYRQSLGQGLEFLIYFQGNSAPDKSGLPSDRFSAERTGGSVSTLTIQRTQQEDSAVYLCASRKLGDTPYNEQYFGPGTRLLVL.